The sequence of this TCR beta chain was determined in a study of technical replicates of blood from a few donors. Assay used: immunoSEQ multiplex PCR; TCRdb lists only in-frame clones, some missing. Of roughly 15,000 clones in the sample, almost 85% are singletons; the top ten hold over 9.5%. Germline V gene lookup returns CDR1 SGHRS and CDR2 YFSETQ. V lost 1 base to trimming and J lost 6 bases; unmatched junction nucleotides: 7. CDR3 size: 14 residues. This receptor was identified in a human donor in good health. The sequencing input was PBMCs. V gene TRBV5-1 combines with J gene TRBJ2-7; TRBD1 agrees at 7 bases. The CDR3 is CASSLTRGNREQYF. The CDR3 nucleotides are TGCGCCAGCAGCTTGACCAGGGGGAATCGCGAGCAGTACTTC.